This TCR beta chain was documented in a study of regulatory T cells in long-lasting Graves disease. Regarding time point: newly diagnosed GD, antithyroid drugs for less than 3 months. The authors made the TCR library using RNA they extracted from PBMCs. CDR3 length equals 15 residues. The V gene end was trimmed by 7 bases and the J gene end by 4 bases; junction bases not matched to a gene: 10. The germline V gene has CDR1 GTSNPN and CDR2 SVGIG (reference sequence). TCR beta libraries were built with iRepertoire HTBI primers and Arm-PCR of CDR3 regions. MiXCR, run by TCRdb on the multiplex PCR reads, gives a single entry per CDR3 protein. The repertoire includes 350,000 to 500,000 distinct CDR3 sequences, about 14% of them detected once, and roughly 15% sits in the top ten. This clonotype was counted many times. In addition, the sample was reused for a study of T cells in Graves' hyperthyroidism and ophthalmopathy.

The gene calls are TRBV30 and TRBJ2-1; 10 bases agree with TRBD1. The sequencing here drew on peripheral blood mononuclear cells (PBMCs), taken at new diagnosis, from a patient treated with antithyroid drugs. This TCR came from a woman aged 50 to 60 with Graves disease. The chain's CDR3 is CASTEGTGAYNEQFF. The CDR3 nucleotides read TGTGCCTCCACTGAGGGGACAGGGGCTTACAATGAGCAGTTCTTC.